This TCR beta chain originates from a study of blood T cell repertoires in COVID-19. Study information: Sites across the United States, Italy and Spain contributed samples from acute and convalescent COVID-19. The cDNA or gDNA used as material had been derived from T cells, B-cell-depleted T cells, or PBMCs.

Per germline, CDR1 SGHDT and CDR2 YYEEEE. This CDR3 has 14 residues. With 7 bases removed from V and 12 bases from J, the gap between germline ends came to 23 bases. Per the study methods: The authors estimated nucleated cell counts from reference gene primer amplification. The repertoire was sequenced with immunoSEQ multiplex PCR; TCRdb's copy has only in-frame clones and lacks some. V, J and clone size reflect that table, while D and trimming were determined from the DNA. This sample carries fewer than 110,000 clones, roughly nine tenths of them seen once, and the ten largest clones take around 3.1%.

The sample was peripheral blood. The chain has TRBV5-6 and TRBJ2-1; maybe TRBD1 (6 bases). This TCR came from a man aged 45-60 years in a cohort sampled during active COVID-19. The CDR3, as DNA: TGTGCCAGCGGCGAACGTCGGGACATCTTCGGGCAGTTCTTC. Translating it yields CASGERRDIFGQFF.